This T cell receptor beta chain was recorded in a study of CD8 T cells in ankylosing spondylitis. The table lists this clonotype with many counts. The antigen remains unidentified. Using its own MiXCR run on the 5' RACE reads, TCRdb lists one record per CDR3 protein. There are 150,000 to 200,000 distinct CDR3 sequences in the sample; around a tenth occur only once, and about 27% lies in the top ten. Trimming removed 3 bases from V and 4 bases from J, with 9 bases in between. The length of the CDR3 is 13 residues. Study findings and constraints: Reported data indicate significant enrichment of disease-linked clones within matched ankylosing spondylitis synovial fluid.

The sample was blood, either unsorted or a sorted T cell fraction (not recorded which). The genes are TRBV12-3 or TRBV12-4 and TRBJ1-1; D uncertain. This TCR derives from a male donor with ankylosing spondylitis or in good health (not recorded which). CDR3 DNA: TGTGCCAGCAGTTTTGGAAGGGCCACTGAAGCTTTCTTT. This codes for CASSFGRATEAFF.